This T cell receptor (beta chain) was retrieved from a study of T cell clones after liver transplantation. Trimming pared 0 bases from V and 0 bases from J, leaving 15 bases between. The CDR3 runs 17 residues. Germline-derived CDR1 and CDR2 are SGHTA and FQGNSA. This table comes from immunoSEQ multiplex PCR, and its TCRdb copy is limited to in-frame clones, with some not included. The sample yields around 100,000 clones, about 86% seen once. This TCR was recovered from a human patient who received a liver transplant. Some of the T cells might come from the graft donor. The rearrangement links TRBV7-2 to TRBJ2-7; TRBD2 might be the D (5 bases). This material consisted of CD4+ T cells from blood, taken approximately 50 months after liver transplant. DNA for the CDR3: TGTGCCAGCAGCTTAGCGCCGGGGATCTCTAGCTCCTACGAGCAGTACTTC. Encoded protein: CASSLAPGISSSYEQYF.